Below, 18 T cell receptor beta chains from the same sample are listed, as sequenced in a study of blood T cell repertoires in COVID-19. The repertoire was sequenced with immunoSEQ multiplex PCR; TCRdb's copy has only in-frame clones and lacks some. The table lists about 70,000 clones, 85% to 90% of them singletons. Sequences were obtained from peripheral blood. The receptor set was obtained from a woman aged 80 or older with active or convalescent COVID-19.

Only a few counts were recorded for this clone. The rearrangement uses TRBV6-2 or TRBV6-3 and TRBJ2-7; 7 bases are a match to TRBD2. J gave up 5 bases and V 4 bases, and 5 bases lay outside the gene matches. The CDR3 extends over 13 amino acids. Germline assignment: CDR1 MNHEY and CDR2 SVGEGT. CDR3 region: CASSFRDYDEQYF. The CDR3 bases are TGTGCCAGCAGTTTCCGGGACTATGACGAGCAGTACTTC.

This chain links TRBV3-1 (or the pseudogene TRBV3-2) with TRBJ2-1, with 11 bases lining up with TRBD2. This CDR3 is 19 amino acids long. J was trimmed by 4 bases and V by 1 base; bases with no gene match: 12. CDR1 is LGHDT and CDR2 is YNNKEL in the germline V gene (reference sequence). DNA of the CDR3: TGTGCCAGCAGCCAAGGTCTGGTTAGCGGGGGGGCCGGGTACAATGAGCAGTTCTTC. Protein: CASSQGLVSGGAGYNEQFF.

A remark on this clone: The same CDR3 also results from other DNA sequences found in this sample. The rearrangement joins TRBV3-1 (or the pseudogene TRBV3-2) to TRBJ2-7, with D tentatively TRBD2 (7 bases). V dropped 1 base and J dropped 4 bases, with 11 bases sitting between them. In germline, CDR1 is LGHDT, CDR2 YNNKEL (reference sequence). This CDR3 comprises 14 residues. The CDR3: CASSQGGRGYEQYF. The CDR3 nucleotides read TGTGCCAGCAGCCAAGGGGGGCGGGGGTACGAGCAGTACTTC.

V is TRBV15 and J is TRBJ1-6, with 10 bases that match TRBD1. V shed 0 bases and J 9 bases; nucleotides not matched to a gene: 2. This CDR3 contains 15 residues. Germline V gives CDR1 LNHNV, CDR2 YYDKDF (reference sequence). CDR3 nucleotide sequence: TGTGCCACCAGCAGAGAGGGGACAGGGGTTTCACCCCTCCACTTT. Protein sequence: CATSREGTGVSPLHF.

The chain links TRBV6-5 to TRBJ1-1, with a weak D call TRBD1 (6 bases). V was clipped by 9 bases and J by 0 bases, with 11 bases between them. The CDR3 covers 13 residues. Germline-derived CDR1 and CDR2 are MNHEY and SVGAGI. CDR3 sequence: CASRGTLNTEAFF. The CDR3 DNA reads TGTGCCAGTCGTGGGACACTGAACACTGAAGCTTTCTTT.

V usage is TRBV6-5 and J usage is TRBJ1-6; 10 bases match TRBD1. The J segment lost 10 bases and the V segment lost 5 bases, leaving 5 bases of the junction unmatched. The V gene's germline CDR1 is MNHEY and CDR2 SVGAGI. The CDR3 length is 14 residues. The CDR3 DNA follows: TGTGCCAGCAGTCCTGGGACAGGGGAATCACCCCTCCACTTT. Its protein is CASSPGTGESPLHF.

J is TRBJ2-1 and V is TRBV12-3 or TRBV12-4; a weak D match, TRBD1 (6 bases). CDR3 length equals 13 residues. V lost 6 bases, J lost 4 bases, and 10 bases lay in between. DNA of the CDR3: TGTGCCAGCAGCCGGACAGAATACAATGAGCAGTTCTTC. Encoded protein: CASSRTEYNEQFF.

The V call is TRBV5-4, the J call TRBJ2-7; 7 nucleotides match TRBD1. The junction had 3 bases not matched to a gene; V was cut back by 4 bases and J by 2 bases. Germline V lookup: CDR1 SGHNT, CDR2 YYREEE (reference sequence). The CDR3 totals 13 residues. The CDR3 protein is CASSTDRAYEQYF. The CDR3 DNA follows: TGTGCCAGCAGCACAGACAGGGCCTACGAGCAGTACTTC.

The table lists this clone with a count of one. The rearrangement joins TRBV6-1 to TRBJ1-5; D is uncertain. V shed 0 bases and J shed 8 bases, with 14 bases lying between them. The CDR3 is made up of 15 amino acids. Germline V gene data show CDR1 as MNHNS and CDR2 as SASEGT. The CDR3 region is CASSEAGGSGEPQHF. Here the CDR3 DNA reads TGTGCCAGCAGTGAAGCGGGAGGGTCTGGGGAGCCCCAGCATTTT.

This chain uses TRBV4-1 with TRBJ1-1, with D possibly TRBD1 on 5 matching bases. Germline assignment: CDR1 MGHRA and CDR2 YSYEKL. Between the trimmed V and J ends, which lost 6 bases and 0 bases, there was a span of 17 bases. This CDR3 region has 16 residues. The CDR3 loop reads CASSLTVYPMNTEAFF. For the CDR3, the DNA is TGCGCCAGCAGTCTGACAGTCTATCCAATGAACACTGAAGCTTTCTTT.

DNA for the CDR3: TGTGCCAGCTCGCCCTGGGGGACTCTCTCTGGAAACACCATATATTTT. Translation: CASSPWGTLSGNTIYF. The gene calls are TRBV18 and TRBJ1-3; D may be TRBD1 (5 bases). Trimming removed 6 bases at V and 0 bases at J, with 15 bases between. The germline CDR1 and CDR2 sequences are KGHSH and LQKENI. There are 16 residues in the CDR3.

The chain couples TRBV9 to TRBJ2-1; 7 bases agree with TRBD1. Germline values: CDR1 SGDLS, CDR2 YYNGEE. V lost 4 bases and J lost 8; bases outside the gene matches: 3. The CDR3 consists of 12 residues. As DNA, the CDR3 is TGTGCCAGCAGCCTCGACAGGGATGAGCAGTTCTTC. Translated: CASSLDRDEQFF.

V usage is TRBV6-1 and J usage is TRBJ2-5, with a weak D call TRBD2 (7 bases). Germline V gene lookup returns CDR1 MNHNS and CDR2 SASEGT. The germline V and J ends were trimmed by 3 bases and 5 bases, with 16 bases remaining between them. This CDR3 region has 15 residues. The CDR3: CASSEFPGGRETQYF. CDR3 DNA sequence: TGTGCCAGCAGTGAGTTTCCGGGGGGCCGGGAGACCCAGTACTTC.

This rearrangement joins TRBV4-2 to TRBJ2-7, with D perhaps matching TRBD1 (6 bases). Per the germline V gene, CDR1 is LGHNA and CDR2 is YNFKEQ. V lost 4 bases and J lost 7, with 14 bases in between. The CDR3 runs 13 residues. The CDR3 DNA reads TGTGCCAGCAGCCCGTCCCAGGGGCGGGAGCAGTACTTC. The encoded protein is CASSPSQGREQYF.

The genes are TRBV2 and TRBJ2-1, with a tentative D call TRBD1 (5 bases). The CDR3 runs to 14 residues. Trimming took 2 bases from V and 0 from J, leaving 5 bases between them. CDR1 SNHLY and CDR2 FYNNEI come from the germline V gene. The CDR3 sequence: CASSEQGSYNEQFF. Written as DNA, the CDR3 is TGTGCCAGCAGTGAACAGGGCTCCTACAATGAGCAGTTCTTC.

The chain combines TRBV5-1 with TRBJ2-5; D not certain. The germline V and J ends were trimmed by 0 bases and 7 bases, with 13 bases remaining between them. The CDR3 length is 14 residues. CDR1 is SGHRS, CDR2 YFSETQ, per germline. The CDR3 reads CASSLAGETGTQYF. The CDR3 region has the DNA TGCGCCAGCAGCTTGGCCGGTGAGACGGGGACCCAGTACTTC.

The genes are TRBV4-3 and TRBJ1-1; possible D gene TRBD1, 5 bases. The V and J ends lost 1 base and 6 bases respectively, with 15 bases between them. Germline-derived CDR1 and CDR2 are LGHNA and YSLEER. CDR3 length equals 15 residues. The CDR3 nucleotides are TGCGCCAGCAGCCAAGGGGGGGGTTGGGTGGCTGAAGCTTTCTTT. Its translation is CASSQGGGWVAEAFF.

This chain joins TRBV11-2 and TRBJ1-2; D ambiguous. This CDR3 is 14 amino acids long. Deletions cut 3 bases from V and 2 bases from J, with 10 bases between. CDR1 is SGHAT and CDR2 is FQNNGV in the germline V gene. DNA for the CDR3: TGTGCCAGCAGCTTGCATGGCCCCAACTATGGCTACACCTTC. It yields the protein CASSLHGPNYGYTF.